This T cell receptor beta chain came from a study of post-analysis software for immune sequencing data. Deletions cut 7 bases from V and 7 bases from J, with 16 bases between. CDR3 size: 13 residues. Germline-derived CDR1 and CDR2 are MNHEY and SMNVEV (reference sequence). Researchers reported that TCR beta cDNA libraries carried unique molecular identifiers. TCRdb ran MiXCR on the PCR reads and lists one entry per CDR3 protein. Of roughly 800,000 distinct CDR3 sequences in the sample, about 57% are singletons; the top ten hold about 4.8%. In the case of this clonotype: Antigen specificity is unknown.

Study outcomes and limitations: Patients showed TRBV5-6, TRBV5-1 and TRBV20-1 among a few TRBV segments more frequent than in controls.

J is TRBJ1-1 and V is TRBV27, with D possibly TRBD1 on 5 matching bases. The specimen sequenced was blood. The receptor was derived from a girl aged 10-17 years with multiple sclerosis. CDR3 coding DNA: TGTGCCAGCATGGCTGGGGCAGCCCTTGAAGCTTTCTTT. It specifies CASMAGAALEAFF.